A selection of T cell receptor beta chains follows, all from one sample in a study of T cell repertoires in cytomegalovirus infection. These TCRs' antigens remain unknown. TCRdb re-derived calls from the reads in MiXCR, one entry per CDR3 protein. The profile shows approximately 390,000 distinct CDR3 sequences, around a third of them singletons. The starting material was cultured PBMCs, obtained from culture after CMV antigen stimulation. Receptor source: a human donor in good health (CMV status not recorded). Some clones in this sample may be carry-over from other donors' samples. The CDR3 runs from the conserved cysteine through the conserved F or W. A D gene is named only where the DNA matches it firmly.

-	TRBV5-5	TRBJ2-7	CASSLAGLRGEQYF
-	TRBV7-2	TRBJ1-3	CASSGPRSGNTIYF
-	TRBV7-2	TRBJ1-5	CASSPEGGWGQPQHF
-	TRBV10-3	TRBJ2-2	CAISEGRSGELFF
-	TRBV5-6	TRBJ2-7	CASCRTGLSYEQYF
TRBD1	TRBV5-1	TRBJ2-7	CASSKWTGAAYEQYF
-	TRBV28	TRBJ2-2	CASSAGPGRAGELFF
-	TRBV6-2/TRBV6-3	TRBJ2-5	CASSYSNFIRETQYF
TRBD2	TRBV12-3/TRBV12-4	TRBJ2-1	CATARSGRTHNEQFF
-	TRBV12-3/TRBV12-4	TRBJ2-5	CASSPRAVNQYF
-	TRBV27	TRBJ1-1	CASSSDLRPEAFF
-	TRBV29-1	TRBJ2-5	CSGANVETQYF
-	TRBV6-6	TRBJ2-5	CASRPPGGLETQYF
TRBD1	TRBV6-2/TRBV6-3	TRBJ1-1	CASRRQGLNTEAFF
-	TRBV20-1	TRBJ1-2	CSAREGGLDGYTF
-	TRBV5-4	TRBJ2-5	CASSYGVQETQYF
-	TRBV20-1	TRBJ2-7	CSAQAGALSYEQYF